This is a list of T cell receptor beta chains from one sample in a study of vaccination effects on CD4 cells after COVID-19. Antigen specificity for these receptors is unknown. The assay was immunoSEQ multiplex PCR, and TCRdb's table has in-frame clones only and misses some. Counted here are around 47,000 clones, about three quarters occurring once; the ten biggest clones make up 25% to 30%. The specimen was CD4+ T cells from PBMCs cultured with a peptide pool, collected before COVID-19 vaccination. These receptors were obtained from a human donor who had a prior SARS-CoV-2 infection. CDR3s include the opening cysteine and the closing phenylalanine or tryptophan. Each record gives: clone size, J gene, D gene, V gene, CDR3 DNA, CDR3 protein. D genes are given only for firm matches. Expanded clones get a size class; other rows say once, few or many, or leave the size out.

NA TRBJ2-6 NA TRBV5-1 TGCGCCAGCAAACCGACAGTCTCTGGGGCCAACGTCCTGACTTTC CASKPTVSGANVLTF
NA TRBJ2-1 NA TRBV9 TGTGCCAGCAGCCCGTCCGGGAGTGGATCCTACAATGAGCAGTTCTTC CASSPSGSGSYNEQFF
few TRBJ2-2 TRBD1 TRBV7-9 TGTGCCAGCAGACCCGGGACAGGGGAAGGCGGGGAGCTGTTTTTT CASRPGTGEGGELFF
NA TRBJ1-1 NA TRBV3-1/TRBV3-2 TGTGCCAGCAGCTCACACAGCGGTAGCACTGAAGCTTTCTTT CASSSHSGSTEAFF
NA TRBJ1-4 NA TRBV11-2 TGTGCCAGCAGCCCCAGGCGAATTGGGGCCGGGGAAAAACTGTTTTTT CASSPRRIGAGEKLFF
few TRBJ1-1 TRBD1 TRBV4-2 TGTGCCAGCAGCCGGACAGGGGACTACACTGAAGCTTTCTTT CASSRTGDYTEAFF
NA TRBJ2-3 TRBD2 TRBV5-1 TGCGCCAGCGGGACTAGCGGGGGGCAACCTACGCAGTATTTT CASGTSGGQPTQYF
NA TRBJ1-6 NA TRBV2 TGTGCCAGCAGTGAATTCCCGTTGAAAAATTCACCCCTCCACTTT CASSEFPLKNSPLHF
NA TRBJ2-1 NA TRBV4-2 TGTGCCAGCAGCCAAGGGGCTGGCGGTCGGTCCTACAATGAGCAGTTCTTC CASSQGAGGRSYNEQFF
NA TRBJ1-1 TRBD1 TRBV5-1 TGCGCCAGCAGGGGGGGGACAGGGCTGAACACTGAAGCTTTCTTT CASRGGTGLNTEAFF
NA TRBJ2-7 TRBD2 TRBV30 TGTGCCTGGAGTGTACCCCCTGGGGTAGCGGGGTTCTACGAGCAGTACTTC CAWSVPPGVAGFYEQYF
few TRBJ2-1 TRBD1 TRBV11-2 TGTGCCAGCAGCTTACGACAGGGATTCTATGAGCAGTTCTTC CASSLRQGFYEQFF
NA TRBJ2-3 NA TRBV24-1 TGTGCCACCAGCGGAAGCACAGATACGCAGTATTTT CATSGSTDTQYF
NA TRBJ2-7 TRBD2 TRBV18 TGTGCCAGCTCACCGGGACTAGCGGGGGCGGGGGAGCAGTACTTC CASSPGLAGAGEQYF
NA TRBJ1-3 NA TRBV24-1 TGTGCCACCAGCGATGGACAGACTCTTTCCAGAAACACCATATATTTT CATSDGQTLSRNTIYF
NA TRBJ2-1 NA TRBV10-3 TGTGCCACGTCGTGGGTCGGGGGCGGCGCCTACAATGAGCAGTTCTTC CATSWVGGGAYNEQFF
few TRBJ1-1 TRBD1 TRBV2 TGTGCCAGCAGCGCGGGACAGGGGTTCGCTGAAGCTTTCTTT CASSAGQGFAEAFF
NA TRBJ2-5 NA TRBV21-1 TGTGCCAGCAGCAAAGGTGATGAACAGACCCAGTACTTC CASSKGDEQTQYF
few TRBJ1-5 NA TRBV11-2 TGTGCCAGCAGCCCGGGCCGTTATCAGCCCCAGCATTTT CASSPGRYQPQHF
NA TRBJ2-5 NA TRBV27 TGTGCCAGCACCACAGCCGCTCAGGGTGGGGAGACCCAGTACTTC CASTTAAQGGETQYF
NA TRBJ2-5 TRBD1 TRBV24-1 TGTGCCACCAGTGATCCGGGACAGGGAGAGACCCAGTACTTC CATSDPGQGETQYF
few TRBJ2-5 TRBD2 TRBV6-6 TGTGCCAGCAGTTACTCTGGCGGGGGGGGCCAAGAGACCCAGTACTTC CASSYSGGGGQETQYF
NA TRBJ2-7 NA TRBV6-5 TGTGCCAGCAGTTACGACAGCATGGGCACCTACGAGCAGTACTTC CASSYDSMGTYEQYF
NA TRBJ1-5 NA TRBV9 TGTGCCAGCAGCACCGACGCCACCCCCCTTCAGCCCCAGCATTTT CASSTDATPLQPQHF
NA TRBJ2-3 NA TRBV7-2 TGTGCCAGCAGCTCATGGGGTGGTACGCAGTATTTT CASSSWGGTQYF
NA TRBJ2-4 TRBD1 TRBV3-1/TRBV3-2 TGTGCCAGCAGCCAGCGGGACAGGGGGACAAACATTCAGTACTTC CASSQRDRGTNIQYF
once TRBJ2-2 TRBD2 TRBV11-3 TGTGCCAGCAGAGCCGGGACTAGCGGGAGTCGGGGGGAGCTGTTTTTT CASRAGTSGSRGELFF
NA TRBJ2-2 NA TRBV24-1 TGTGCCACCAGTGCGATAGGCAGGGATACCGGGGAGCTGTTTTTT CATSAIGRDTGELFF
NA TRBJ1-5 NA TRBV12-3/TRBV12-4 TGTGCCAGCAGTTTTGGGGATCAGCCCCAGCATTTT CASSFGDQPQHF
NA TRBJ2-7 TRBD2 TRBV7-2 TGTGCCAGCAGCCCGGGGGGACTAGCGGGAGGTGCCTACGAGCAGTACTTC CASSPGGLAGGAYEQYF
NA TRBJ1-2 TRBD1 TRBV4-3 TGCGCCAGCAGCCAATACAGGGGGCGATCGGTGGACTATGGCTACACCTTC CASSQYRGRSVDYGYTF
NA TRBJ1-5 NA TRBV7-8 TGTGCCAGCAGCTCCGGCAGGGTTTATACTCAGCCCCAGCATTTT CASSSGRVYTQPQHF
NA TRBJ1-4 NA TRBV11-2 TGTGCCAGCAGCTTAGATCGCGTAGGAGGGGAAAAACTGTTTTTT CASSLDRVGGEKLFF
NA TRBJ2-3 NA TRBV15 TGTGCCACCAGCAGAGATCAATATACAGGGAGAAGCACAGATACGCAGTATTTT CATSRDQYTGRSTDTQYF
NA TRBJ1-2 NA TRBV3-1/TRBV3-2 TGTGCCAGCAGCCGGGGCATCAACTATGGCTACACCTTC CASSRGINYGYTF
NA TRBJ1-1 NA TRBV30 TGTGCCTCAGAACGTCAGGGTGCCCCTTACAAGGAAGCTTTCTTT CASERQGAPYKEAFF
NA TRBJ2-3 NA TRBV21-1 TGTGCCAGCAGCAAAGTGGGTACTAGCGGGAATTCAGATACGCAGTATTTT CASSKVGTSGNSDTQYF
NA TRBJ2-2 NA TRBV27 TGTGCCAGCGGACCGTTGTGGGGCCCGAACACCGGGGAGCTGTTTTTT CASGPLWGPNTGELFF
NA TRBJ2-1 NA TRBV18 TGTGCCAGCTCACCACCGCGGGATGGTCGCAATGAGCAGTTCTTC CASSPPRDGRNEQFF
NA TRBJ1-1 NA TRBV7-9 TGTGCCAGCACCCCTTTCCCAGGACCCGCGGACACTGAAGCTTTCTTT CASTPFPGPADTEAFF
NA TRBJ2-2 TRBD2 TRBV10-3 TGTGCCATCAGTAACCCGGGACTAGCGGGGGGGAGATCGAACACCGGGGAGCTGTTTTTT CAISNPGLAGGRSNTGELFF
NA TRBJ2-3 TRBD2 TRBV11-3 TGTGCCAGCAGCCACGATGGGGCGGGGGGTGAAGGTACGCAGTATTTT CASSHDGAGGEGTQYF
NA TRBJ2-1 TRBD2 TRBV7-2 TGTGCCAGCAGACGGACTAGCAGGGATGAGCAGTTCTTC CASRRTSRDEQFF
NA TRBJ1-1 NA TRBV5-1 TGCGCCAGCAGAGGAGGGTTTGAGAACACTGAAGCTTTCTTT CASRGGFENTEAFF
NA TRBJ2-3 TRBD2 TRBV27 TGTGCCAGCAGACTTATAGCGGGGGGCACAGATACGCAGTATTTT CASRLIAGGTDTQYF
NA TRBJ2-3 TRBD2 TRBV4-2 TGTGCCAGCAGCGTGGGACTAGCGGGGGAACACACAGATACGCAGTATTTT CASSVGLAGEHTDTQYF
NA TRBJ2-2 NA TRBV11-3 TGTGCCAGCAGCACGGGACGGGCCACCGGGGAGCTGTTTTTT CASSTGRATGELFF
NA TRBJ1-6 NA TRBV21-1 TGTGCCAGCAGCAAGGGGGATGGGGCCCTCCACTTT CASSKGDGALHF
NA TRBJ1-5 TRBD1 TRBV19 TGTGCCAGTAGTATTACGCGGGGGACAGGGGGAAACCAGCCCCAGCATTTT CASSITRGTGGNQPQHF
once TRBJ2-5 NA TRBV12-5 TGTGCTAGTGGTTTGGGGACGGGGGTATGGGAAGAGACCCAGTACTTC CASGLGTGVWEETQYF
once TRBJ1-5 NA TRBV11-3 TGTGCCAGCAGCTTCAGGGGCGATCAGCCCCAGCATTTT CASSFRGDQPQHF